This record looks at one T cell receptor (beta chain) sequence and its context. This CDR3 is built from 18 residues. The V gene's germline CDR1 is SEHNR and CDR2 FQNEAQ (reference sequence). The germline V and J ends were trimmed by 5 bases and 3 bases, with 25 bases remaining between them. The data belong to a study of cytomegalovirus exposure and HLA in healthy donors. The PCR ran on 60 Vbeta and 13 Jbeta primers. Sequencing was performed with immunoSEQ multiplex PCR; in TCRdb, only in-frame clones are kept and a portion is missing. This table has roughly 100,000 clones, less than 80% appearing once.

The source is a woman between 40 and 55 years old in good health and CMV-seronegative. The sequencing sample was made of PBMCs. The chain couples TRBV7-9 to TRBJ2-5, with D possibly matching TRBD2 (6 bases). For the CDR3, the DNA is TGTGCCAGCAGCCCATCCGGGGACTCCCGTTACGGGGAAGAGACCCAGTACTTC. This encodes CASSPSGDSRYGEETQYF.